Below are 32 T cell receptor beta chains sequenced from a single sample in a study of cytomegalovirus exposure and HLA in healthy donors. Amplification used 60 Vbeta primers and 13 Jbeta primers. The assay was immunoSEQ multiplex PCR, and TCRdb's table has in-frame clones only and misses some. This table holds about 140,000 clones, under 10% found once. Material for sequencing was PBMCs. The receptor set was obtained from a woman in her 40s in good health and CMV-seropositive.

In this sample, this clone turned up many times. The rearrangement joins TRBV7-9 to TRBJ1-3, with D possibly TRBD1 on 5 matching bases. CDR1 SEHNR and CDR2 FQNEAQ come from the germline V gene (reference sequence). The CDR3 spans 15 residues. V lost 1 base and J lost 6, with 13 bases in between. In DNA, the CDR3 is TGTGCCAGCAGCTTAGTAGGCGGGGGTATAAACACCATATATTTT. This sequence encodes CASSLVGGGINTIYF.

The chain combines TRBV5-4 with TRBJ2-7; weak D call: TRBD1 (7 bases). With 0 bases removed from V and 1 base from J, the gap between germline ends came to 11 bases. The CDR3 is 15 amino acids. Per germline, CDR1 SGHNT and CDR2 YYREEE (reference sequence). CDR3 sequence: CASSLGGDSSYEQYF. In DNA, the CDR3 is TGTGCCAGCAGCTTGGGGGGGGACAGTTCCTACGAGCAGTACTTC.

The chain employs TRBV14 and TRBJ1-1, with 7 bases identical to TRBD1. CDR1 and CDR2 from the germline V gene are SGHDN and FVKESK. This CDR3 is built from 16 residues. Trimming removed 0 bases from V and 4 bases from J; junction bases left unmatched: 8. The CDR3 spells CASSQDRGTEGTEAFF. CDR3 bases: TGTGCCAGCAGCCAAGATAGGGGGACAGAGGGCACTGAAGCTTTCTTT.

The chain recombines TRBV5-4 with TRBJ2-5, with TRBD1 identical over 7 bases. The CDR3 is 13 residues long. V trimming: 2 bases; J trimming: 4 bases; junction bases outside the gene matches: 2. Germline V gene data show CDR1 as SGHNT and CDR2 as YYREEE (reference sequence). CDR3 sequence reads: CASSLGGIETQYF. DNA of the CDR3: TGTGCCAGCAGCTTAGGGGGCATAGAGACCCAGTACTTC.

The chain joins TRBV6-6 to TRBJ1-2; unclear D gene. Trimming stripped 0 bases from V and 4 bases from J, with 9 bases between. There are 14 residues in the CDR3. Germline V CDR1 and CDR2: MNHNY, SVGAGI (reference sequence). The CDR3 DNA follows: TGTGCCAGCAGTTACTCGCCTCGGAGCTATGGCTACACCTTC. Amino acids: CASSYSPRSYGYTF.

The sample holds a few counts of this clone. The chain combines TRBV9 with TRBJ2-1, with 9 bases identical to TRBD1. Trimming removed 0 bases from V and 6 bases from J; junction bases left unmatched: 4. The germline V gene encodes CDR1 SGDLS and CDR2 YYNGEE. CDR3 length equals 15 residues. This CDR3 is CASSVEQGASNEQFF. CDR3 nucleotides: TGTGCCAGCAGCGTAGAACAGGGGGCATCCAATGAGCAGTTCTTC.

The gene calls are TRBV2 and TRBJ2-2; a possible D gene is TRBD1 (7 bases). The CDR3 loop spans 16 amino acids. V was pared by 5 bases and J by 1 base, with 14 bases between. Looked up from germline, CDR1 is SNHLY and CDR2 is FYNNEI. CDR3 amino acids: CASSLRQGGNTGELFF. DNA for the CDR3: TGTGCCAGCAGTCTCCGACAGGGAGGGAACACCGGGGAGCTGTTTTTT.

The chain combines TRBV18 with TRBJ2-1; 10 positions match TRBD2. V trimming: 1 base; J trimming: 5 bases; junction bases outside the gene matches: 5. Germline CDR1 KGHSH, CDR2 LQKENI. The CDR3 extends over 16 amino acids. CDR3 sequence: CASSPRLAGDHNEQFF. CDR3 nucleotides: TGTGCCAGCTCACCACGGCTAGCGGGGGACCACAATGAGCAGTTCTTC.

This clone was detected only a few times. The V call is TRBV4-1, the J call TRBJ2-7; 9 bases align to TRBD1. The trim removed 11 bases at V and 5 bases at J, leaving 10 bases unmatched. The V gene's germline CDR1 is MGHRA and CDR2 YSYEKL. The CDR3 consists of 13 residues. CDR3 DNA: TGCGCCGGGCTACGGGACAGGGAGGACGAGCAGTACTTC. This encodes CAGLRDREDEQYF.

This clone was observed a few times. The chain recombines TRBV2 with TRBJ2-5, with D perhaps TRBD2 (5 bases). Matching the DNA end better, TRBJ2-7 makes the J call doubtful. The germline V gene encodes CDR1 SNHLY and CDR2 FYNNEI. This CDR3 spans 12 amino acids. DNA of the CDR3: TGTGCCAGCAGAGCGGATTCCTACGAGCAGTACTTC. Protein product: CASRADSYEQYF.

This clone was detected a few times. V gene TRBV6-6 combines with J gene TRBJ1-2, with 7 bases matching TRBD1. Germline CDR1 MNHNY, CDR2 SVGAGI (reference sequence). Trimming at V came to 7 bases and at J to 2 bases, leaving 13 bases not matched to a gene. This CDR3 spans 16 amino acids. DNA of the CDR3: TGTGCCAGCACCATATTCCCTGACAGGGACAACTATGGCTACACCTTC. Translating it yields CASTIFPDRDNYGYTF.

There are a few counts of this clone. The chain combines TRBV19 with TRBJ1-5, with TRBD1 as a possible D gene (5 bases). Germline CDR1 is LNHDA and CDR2 is SQIVND (reference sequence). Trimming pared 4 bases from V and 6 bases from J, leaving 10 bases between. The CDR3 consists of 13 residues. CDR3 protein: CASSTQGGQPQHF. The CDR3 nucleotides are TGTGCCAGTAGTACGCAGGGAGGTCAGCCCCAGCATTTT.

This chain links TRBV5-1 with TRBJ2-1; weak D call: TRBD2 (5 bases). In germline, CDR1 is SGHRS, CDR2 YFSETQ. The CDR3 is 14 amino acids. The germline V and J ends were trimmed by 0 bases and 8 bases, with 12 bases remaining between them. CDR3 in DNA: TGCGCCAGCAGCTTGGAACTAGGCGTCGATGAGCAGTTCTTC. Encoded protein: CASSLELGVDEQFF.

This clone turned up a few times. The chain joins TRBV2 to TRBJ2-3; TRBD1 is a possible D gene (5 bases). Germline CDR1 SNHLY, CDR2 FYNNEI. The CDR3 consists of 11 residues. V lost 2 bases and J lost 10, with 7 bases in between. CDR3 protein: CASSEPGPQYF. The CDR3, as DNA: TGTGCCAGCAGTGAACCAGGGCCGCAGTATTTT.

The chain recombines TRBV28 with TRBJ2-1, with D unresolved. CDR1 and CDR2 from the germline V gene are MDHEN and SYDVKM. The V and J ends lost 4 bases and 10 bases respectively, with 8 bases between them. There are 11 residues in the CDR3. The CDR3 DNA sequence: TGTGCCAGCAGTTCCCGGGTGGAGCAGTTCTTC. Amino acids: CASSSRVEQFF.

The chain is built from TRBV6-7 and TRBJ1-2, with 10 bases aligning to TRBD1. TRBV6-7 is an ORF, with its function uncertain. J lost 6 bases, V lost 0 bases, and 7 bases had no gene match. The CDR3 totals 16 residues. The CDR3 coding sequence is TGTGCCAGCAGTTACTCGACGGGACAGGGGCTGCATGGCTACACCTTC. This sequence encodes CASSYSTGQGLHGYTF.

V usage is TRBV10-3 and J usage is TRBJ2-3, with 7 bases aligning to TRBD1. This CDR3 comprises 14 residues. Germline assignment: CDR1 ENHRY and CDR2 SYGVKD. The V gene end was trimmed by 10 bases and the J gene end by 0 bases; junction bases not matched to a gene: 7. As DNA, the CDR3 is TGTGCCAGCGTTGGGACAGCAAGCACAGATACGCAGTATTTT. Translation gives CASVGTASTDTQYF.

This chain joins TRBV11-2 and TRBJ2-4, with TRBD1 as a possible D gene (6 bases). The CDR3 sequence is 15 residues long. V gave up 4 bases and J gave up 3 bases, with 13 bases separating them. Germline CDR1 and CDR2: SGHAT and FQNNGV. CDR3 in DNA: TGTGCCAGCAGCTCCCTTGGGGGCGGCAAAAACATTCAGTACTTC. As protein: CASSSLGGGKNIQYF.

The V gene is TRBV6-1, the J gene TRBJ1-1, with 8 positions matching TRBD1. The V segment lost 4 bases and the J segment 5 bases; nucleotides outside the gene matches: 3. The CDR3 loop spans 13 amino acids. Germline CDR1 MNHNS, CDR2 SASEGT. The CDR3 coding sequence is TGTGCCAGCAGTGGGCAGGGGGCAACTGAAGCTTTCTTT. Encoded protein: CASSGQGATEAFF.

V and J are TRBV2 and TRBJ2-3; possible D gene TRBD1, 5 bases. V dropped 4 bases and J dropped 1 base, with 9 bases sitting between them. Germline loops: CDR1 SNHLY, CDR2 FYNNEI. CDR3 size: 14 residues. The CDR3 DNA is TGTGCCAGCAGTGGGGGCTTGCGCACAGATACGCAGTATTTT. As protein: CASSGGLRTDTQYF.

This clone was detected only a few times. The chain has TRBV9 and TRBJ1-2; 11 positions match TRBD1. This CDR3 is built from 18 residues. J lost 4 bases, V lost 4 bases, and 15 bases had no gene match. CDR1 SGDLS and CDR2 YYNGEE come from the germline V gene. The CDR3 DNA is TGTGCCAGCAGCCCGACCGGGACAGGGGGTGGCTATGGCTATGGCTACACCTTC. Amino acid sequence: CASSPTGTGGGYGYGYTF.

The rearrangement links TRBV12-5 to TRBJ2-1; TRBD2 matches at 7 bases. The CDR3 is 16 amino acids. Germline lookup yields CDR1 LGHNT and CDR2 FRNRAP. V shed 4 bases, J shed 4 bases, and the junction held 10 bases outside the gene matches. The CDR3, as DNA: TGTGCTAGTGGTTCAACAAGCGGGACCTTATACAATGAGCAGTTCTTC. Protein product: CASGSTSGTLYNEQFF.

The gene calls are TRBV7-2 and TRBJ1-1; 7 bases line up with TRBD1. Germline V lookup: CDR1 SGHTA, CDR2 FQGNSA. The V and J ends lost 5 bases and 11 bases, in that order; junction bases with no gene match: 14. The CDR3 loop spans 14 amino acids. The chain's CDR3 is CASSADTGVNRAFF. CDR3 in DNA: TGTGCCAGCAGCGCCGACACAGGGGTAAATCGGGCTTTCTTT. The whole variable domain, filled in from reference TRBV7-2 and TRBJ1-1, reads GAGVSQSPSNKVTEKGKDVELRCDPISGHTALYWYRQSLGQGLEFLIYFQGNSAPDKSGLPSDRFSAERTGGSVSTLTIQRTQQEDSAVYLCASSADTGVNRAFFGQGTRLTVV.

This clone appeared a few times. This chain uses TRBV7-2 with TRBJ2-7, with 8 bases fitting TRBD1. The CDR3 covers 15 residues. Per germline, CDR1 SGHTA and CDR2 FQGNSA. V was clipped by 5 bases and J by 5 bases; unmatched bases: 11. The CDR3, as DNA: TGTGCCAGCAGCCCACGACAGGGGAGCGGTCACGAGCAGTACTTC. It specifies CASSPRQGSGHEQYF.

The gene calls are TRBV10-3 and TRBJ1-1, with D unresolved. Germline V gene sequence: CDR1 ENHRY, CDR2 SYGVKD. The CDR3 spans 14 residues. Trimming shortened V by 3 bases and J by 2 bases, and 10 bases separated the two germline ends. The CDR3 region has the DNA TGTGCCATCAGTGACCCGACTGCAAACACTGAAGCTTTCTTT. This encodes CAISDPTANTEAFF.

This clone has only a few counts. The V gene is TRBV5-1, the J gene TRBJ2-2; 8 bases fit TRBD2. V gave up 4 bases and J gave up 6 bases; unmatched junction bases: 8. The CDR3 covers 15 residues. Germline V gives CDR1 SGHRS, CDR2 YFSETQ. This CDR3 is CASSPGLGLPGELFF. DNA for the CDR3: TGCGCCAGCAGCCCGGGACTAGGTCTTCCCGGGGAGCTGTTTTTT.

This clone was observed a handful of times. The V and J genes are TRBV10-1 and TRBJ2-3, with 11 bases identical to TRBD2. The CDR3 has 15 residues. The V and J ends lost 4 bases and 3 bases, in that order; junction bases with no gene match: 3. CDR1 WNHNN and CDR2 SYGVQD come from the germline V gene (reference sequence). The DNA for the CDR3 is TGCGCCAGCAGTGGAACTAGCGGGGGAACAGATACGCAGTATTTT. Its translation is CASSGTSGGTDTQYF.

The rearrangement uses TRBV5-1 and TRBJ1-1, with D possibly matching TRBD1 (5 bases). Trimming took off 1 base at V and 7 bases at J, with 14 bases between the two ends. Germline CDR1 and CDR2: SGHRS and YFSETQ. The CDR3 totals 14 residues. CDR3 residues: CASSLRRRGYEAFF. The CDR3 region has the DNA TGCGCCAGCAGCTTGCGCCGTCGGGGGTATGAAGCTTTCTTT.

This clone came up a few times. This rearrangement joins TRBV6-1 to TRBJ1-4; tentative D call: TRBD1 (5 bases). In germline, CDR1 is MNHNS, CDR2 SASEGT. The CDR3 extends over 15 amino acids. Trimming removed 1 base from V and 5 bases from J, with 11 bases in between. The CDR3 protein is CASSEGRGFNEKLFF. CDR3 in DNA: TGTGCCAGCAGTGAAGGTCGGGGGTTCAATGAAAAACTGTTTTTT.

This clone has more than one count but fewer than ten. The chain is built from TRBV11-2 and TRBJ2-6; D is ambiguous. V gave up 4 bases and J gave up 3 bases, with 10 bases separating them. This CDR3 region has 15 residues. The V gene's germline CDR1 is SGHAT and CDR2 FQNNGV. CDR3 DNA: TGTGCCAGCAGCTCCGGGTTGGTTGGGGCCAACGTCCTGACTTTC. Translation gives CASSSGLVGANVLTF.

This rearrangement joins TRBV25-1 to TRBJ2-7, with D tentatively TRBD2 (5 bases). Trimming pared 1 base from V and 3 bases from J, leaving 7 bases between. Germline-derived CDR1 and CDR2 are MGHDK and SYGVNS. The CDR3 totals 13 residues. CDR3 loop: CASSESGSYEQYF. The CDR3 nucleotides read TGTGCCAGCAGTGAATCGGGGAGCTACGAGCAGTACTTC.

There are a few counts of this clone. V and J are TRBV29-1 and TRBJ2-2, with 7 bases aligning to TRBD1. Germline V gives CDR1 SQVTM, CDR2 ANQGSEA. The trim removed 6 bases at V and 5 bases at J, leaving 6 bases unmatched. The CDR3 is 13 residues long. CDR3: CSVHSQGTGELFF. The CDR3 DNA sequence: TGCAGCGTACACTCACAGGGGACCGGGGAGCTGTTTTTT.